This T cell receptor beta chain was captured in a study of T-cell memory formation after mild COVID-19. CDR3 length equals 12 residues. Germline V gene sequence: CDR1 MGHRA, CDR2 YSYEKL. V gave up 0 bases and J gave up 7 bases, with 6 bases separating them. TCRdb analysed the 5' RACE reads with MiXCR anew, one entry per CDR3 protein. This sample has about 470,000 distinct CDR3 sequences; approximately 25% occur once, and the top ten carry around 12%. The specimen sequenced was PBMCs or a T cell subset sorted from them (not recorded which). V is TRBV4-1 and J is TRBJ1-1; D gene unclear. The sequence derives from an adult woman who had mild COVID-19 (a few samples of this study predate the infection). Cell type and time point are not known. The CDR3 region has the DNA TGCGCCAGCAGCCAAGACCGATTTGAAGCTTTCTTT. Protein product: CASSQDRFEAFF.